This T cell receptor beta chain was profiled in a study of pediatric ulcerative colitis. Of note for this clone: Its antigen is not known.

J gave up 1 base and V 2 bases, and 7 bases lay outside the gene matches. The germline CDR1 and CDR2 sequences are MDHEN and SYDVKM. CDR3 length: 17 residues. TCRdb's table, derived via immunoSEQ multiplex PCR, lists solely in-frame clones and lacks some. The sample lists tens of thousands of clones, around three quarters occurring once. During colonoscopy, one to two rectal pinch biopsies were collected. Overall study results and limits: Ulcerative colitis patients shared more blood-rectal clones than controls. A couple of patients had blood samples with substantially reduced template counts. No controls had the two rectal clonotypes shared by ulcerative colitis patients.

The specimen was gut tissue. This chain uses TRBV28 with TRBJ1-5; 8 nucleotides align to TRBD1. This sequence originates from a boy under 18 with moderate ulcerative colitis. CDR3 loop: CASSLTGGTGSNQPQHF. The CDR3 bases are TGTGCCAGCAGTTTAACTGGTGGGACAGGAAGCAATCAGCCCCAGCATTTT.